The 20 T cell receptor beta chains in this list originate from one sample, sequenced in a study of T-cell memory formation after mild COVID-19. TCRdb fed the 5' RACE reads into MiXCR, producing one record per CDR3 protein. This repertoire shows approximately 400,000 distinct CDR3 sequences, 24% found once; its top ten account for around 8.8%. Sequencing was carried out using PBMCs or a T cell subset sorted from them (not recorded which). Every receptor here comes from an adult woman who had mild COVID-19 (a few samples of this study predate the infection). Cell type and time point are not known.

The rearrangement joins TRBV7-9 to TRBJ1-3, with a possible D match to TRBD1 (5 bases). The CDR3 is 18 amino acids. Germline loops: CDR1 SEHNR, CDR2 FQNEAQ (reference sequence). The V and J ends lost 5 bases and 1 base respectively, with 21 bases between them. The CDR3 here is CASSGNRVGTASGNTIYF. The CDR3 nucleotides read TGTGCCAGCAGCGGGAACCGCGTGGGGACGGCGTCTGGAAACACCATATATTTT. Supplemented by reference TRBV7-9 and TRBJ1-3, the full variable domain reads DTGVSQNPRHKITKRGQNVTFRCDPISEHNRLYWYRQTLGQGPEFLTYFQNEAQLEKSRLLSDRFSAERPKGSFSTLEIQRTEQGDSAMYLCASSGNRVGTASGNTIYFGEGSWLTVV.

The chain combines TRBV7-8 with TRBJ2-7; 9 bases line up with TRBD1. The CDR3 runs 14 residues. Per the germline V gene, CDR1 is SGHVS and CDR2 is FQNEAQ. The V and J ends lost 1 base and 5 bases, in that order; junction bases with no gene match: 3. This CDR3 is CASSLDRGLHEQYF. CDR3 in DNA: TGTGCCAGCAGCTTAGACAGGGGGCTACACGAGCAGTACTTC.

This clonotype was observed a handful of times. As DNA, the CDR3 is TGCAGTGGACAGGGGTACCACACTGAAGCTTTCTTT. This encodes CSGQGYHTEAFF. The V call is TRBV20-1, the J call TRBJ1-1, with 8 bases matching TRBD1. Germline values: CDR1 DFQATT, CDR2 SNEGSKA (reference sequence). The CDR3 contains 12 residues. V shed 7 bases, J shed 3 bases, and the junction held 4 bases outside the gene matches.

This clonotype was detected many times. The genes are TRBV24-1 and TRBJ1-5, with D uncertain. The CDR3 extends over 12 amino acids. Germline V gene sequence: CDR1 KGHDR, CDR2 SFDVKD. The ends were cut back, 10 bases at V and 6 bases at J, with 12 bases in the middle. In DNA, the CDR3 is TGTGCCACGTCCCAATCGGGTCAGCCCCAGCATTTT. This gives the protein CATSQSGQPQHF.

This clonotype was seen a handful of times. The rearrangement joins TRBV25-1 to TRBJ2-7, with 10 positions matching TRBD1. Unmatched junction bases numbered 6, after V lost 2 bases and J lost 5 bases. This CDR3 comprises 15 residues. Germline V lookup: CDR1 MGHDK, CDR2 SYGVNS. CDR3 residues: CASSEKGTGVHEQYF. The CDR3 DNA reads TGTGCCAGCAGTGAAAAGGGGACAGGGGTCCACGAGCAGTACTTC.

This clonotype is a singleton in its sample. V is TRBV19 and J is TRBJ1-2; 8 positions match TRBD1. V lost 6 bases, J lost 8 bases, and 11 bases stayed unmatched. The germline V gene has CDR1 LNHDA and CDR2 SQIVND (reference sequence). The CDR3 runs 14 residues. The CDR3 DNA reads TGTGCCAGTAGGAAGGCGTCGACAGGGGAAGGCTACACCTTC. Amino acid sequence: CASRKASTGEGYTF.

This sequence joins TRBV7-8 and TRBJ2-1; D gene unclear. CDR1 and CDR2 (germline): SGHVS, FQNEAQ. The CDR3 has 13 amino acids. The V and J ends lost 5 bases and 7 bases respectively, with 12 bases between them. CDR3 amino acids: CASSTRLDNEQFF. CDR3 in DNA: TGTGCCAGCAGCACCCGATTAGATAATGAGCAGTTCTTC. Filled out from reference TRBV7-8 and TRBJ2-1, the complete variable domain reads GAGVSQSPRYKVAKRGQDVALRCDPISGHVSLFWYQQALGQGPEFLTYFQNEAQLDKSGLPSDRFFAERPEGSVSTLKIQRTQQEDSAVYLCASSTRLDNEQFFGPGTRLTVL.

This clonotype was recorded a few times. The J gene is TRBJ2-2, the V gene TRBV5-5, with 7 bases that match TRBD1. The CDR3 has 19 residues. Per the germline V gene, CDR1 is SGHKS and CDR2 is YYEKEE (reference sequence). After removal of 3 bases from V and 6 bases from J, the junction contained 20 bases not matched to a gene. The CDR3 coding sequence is TGTGCCAGCAGCTCCCTGATTTCTCGCGACAGGGTAGGGGCCGGGGAGCTGTTTTTT. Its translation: CASSSLISRDRVGAGELFF.

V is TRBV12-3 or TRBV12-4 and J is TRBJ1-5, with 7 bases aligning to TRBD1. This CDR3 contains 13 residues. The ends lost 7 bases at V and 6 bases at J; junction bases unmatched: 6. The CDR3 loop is CASTQGGSQPQHF. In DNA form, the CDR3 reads TGTGCCAGCACCCAGGGGGGGAGTCAGCCCCAGCATTTT.

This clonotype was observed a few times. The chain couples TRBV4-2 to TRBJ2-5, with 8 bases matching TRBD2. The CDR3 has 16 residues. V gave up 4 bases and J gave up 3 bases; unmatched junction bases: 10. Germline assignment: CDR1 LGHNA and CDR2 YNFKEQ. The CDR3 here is CASSPLWSGGKETQYF. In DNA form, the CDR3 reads TGTGCCAGCAGCCCCCTGTGGTCGGGGGGGAAAGAGACCCAGTACTTC.

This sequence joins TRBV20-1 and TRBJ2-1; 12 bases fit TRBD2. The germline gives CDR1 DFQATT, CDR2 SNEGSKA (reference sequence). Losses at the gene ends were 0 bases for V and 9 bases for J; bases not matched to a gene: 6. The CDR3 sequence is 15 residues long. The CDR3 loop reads CSARDLAGGKPEQFF. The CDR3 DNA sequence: TGCAGTGCTAGAGATCTAGCGGGAGGGAAACCTGAGCAGTTCTTC.

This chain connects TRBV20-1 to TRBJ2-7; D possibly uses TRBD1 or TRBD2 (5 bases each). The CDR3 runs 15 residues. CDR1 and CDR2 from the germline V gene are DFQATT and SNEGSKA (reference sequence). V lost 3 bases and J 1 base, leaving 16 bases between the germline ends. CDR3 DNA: TGCAGTGCTAGGCCCTCGGGGCGTCTATCCTACGAGCAGTACTTC. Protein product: CSARPSGRLSYEQYF.

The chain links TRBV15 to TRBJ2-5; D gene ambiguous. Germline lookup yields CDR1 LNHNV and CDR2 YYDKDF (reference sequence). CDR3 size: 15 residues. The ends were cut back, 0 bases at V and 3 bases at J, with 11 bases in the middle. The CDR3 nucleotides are TGTGCCACCAGCAGAGAAACGGACGCGGAAGAGACCCAGTACTTC. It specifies CATSRETDAEETQYF.

CDR3 region: CASSRPGQGPDTQYF. CDR3 DNA: TGCGCCAGCAGCCGCCCGGGACAGGGGCCAGATACGCAGTATTTT. The chain carries TRBV5-1 and TRBJ2-3; 10 bases align to TRBD1. Per germline, CDR1 SGHRS and CDR2 YFSETQ. Unmatched junction bases numbered 6, after V lost 4 bases and J lost 4 bases. This CDR3 is built from 15 residues.

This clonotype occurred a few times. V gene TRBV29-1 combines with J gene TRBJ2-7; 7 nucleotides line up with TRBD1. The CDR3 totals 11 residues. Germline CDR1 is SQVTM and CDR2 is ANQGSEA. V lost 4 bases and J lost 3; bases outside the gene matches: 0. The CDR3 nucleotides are TGCAGCGTTGGGGACAGCTACGAGCAGTACTTC. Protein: CSVGDSYEQYF.

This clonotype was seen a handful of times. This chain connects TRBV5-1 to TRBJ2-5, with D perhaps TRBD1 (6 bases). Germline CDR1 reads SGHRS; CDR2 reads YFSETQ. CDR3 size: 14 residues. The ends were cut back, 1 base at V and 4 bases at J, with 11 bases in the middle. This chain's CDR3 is CASSLSPGAETQYF. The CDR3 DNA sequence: TGCGCCAGCAGCTTGAGTCCAGGGGCAGAGACCCAGTACTTC. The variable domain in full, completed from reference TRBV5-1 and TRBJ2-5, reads KAGVTQTPRYLIKTRGQQVTLSCSPISGHRSVSWYQQTPGQGLQFLFEYFSETQRNKGNFPGRFSGRQFSNSRSEMNVSTLELGDSALYLCASSLSPGAETQYFGPGTRLLVL.

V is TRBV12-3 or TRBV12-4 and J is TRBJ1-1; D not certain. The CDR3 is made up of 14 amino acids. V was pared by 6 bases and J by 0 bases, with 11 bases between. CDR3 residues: CASRSGRMNTEAFF. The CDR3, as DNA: TGTGCCAGCAGGTCCGGGCGCATGAACACTGAAGCTTTCTTT.

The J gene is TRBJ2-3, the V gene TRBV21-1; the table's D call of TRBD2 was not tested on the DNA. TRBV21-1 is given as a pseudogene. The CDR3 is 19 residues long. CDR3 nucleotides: TGTGCCAGCAGCCCTTCTCCGGGACTAGCGGGAGGGCCTAATGATACGCAGTATTTT. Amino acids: CASSPSPGLAGGPNDTQYF.

The CDR3 nucleotides are TGTGCCAGCAGCGCTGGAGGACAGGTAGTACTCGAGCAGTACTTC. Translated: CASSAGGQVVLEQYF. This chain joins TRBV9 and TRBJ2-7; 7 bases are shared with TRBD1. V was pared by 3 bases and J by 6 bases, with 12 bases of the junction left unmatched. There are 15 residues in the CDR3. Germline V CDR1 and CDR2: SGDLS, YYNGEE. The full variable domain, in which reference TRBV9 and TRBJ2-7 provide the parts outside the CDR3, is DSGVTQTPKHLITATGQRVTLRCSPRSGDLSVYWYQQSLDQGLQFLIQYYNGEERAKGNILERFSAQQFPDLHSELNLSSLELGDSALYFCASSAGGQVVLEQYFGPGTRLTVT.

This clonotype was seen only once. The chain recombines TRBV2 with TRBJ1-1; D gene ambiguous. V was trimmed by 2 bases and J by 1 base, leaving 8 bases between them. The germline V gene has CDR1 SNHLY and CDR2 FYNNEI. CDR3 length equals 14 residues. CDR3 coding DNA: TGTGCCAGCAGTGAACAGGTGCGGAACACTGAAGCTTTCTTT. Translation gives CASSEQVRNTEAFF.